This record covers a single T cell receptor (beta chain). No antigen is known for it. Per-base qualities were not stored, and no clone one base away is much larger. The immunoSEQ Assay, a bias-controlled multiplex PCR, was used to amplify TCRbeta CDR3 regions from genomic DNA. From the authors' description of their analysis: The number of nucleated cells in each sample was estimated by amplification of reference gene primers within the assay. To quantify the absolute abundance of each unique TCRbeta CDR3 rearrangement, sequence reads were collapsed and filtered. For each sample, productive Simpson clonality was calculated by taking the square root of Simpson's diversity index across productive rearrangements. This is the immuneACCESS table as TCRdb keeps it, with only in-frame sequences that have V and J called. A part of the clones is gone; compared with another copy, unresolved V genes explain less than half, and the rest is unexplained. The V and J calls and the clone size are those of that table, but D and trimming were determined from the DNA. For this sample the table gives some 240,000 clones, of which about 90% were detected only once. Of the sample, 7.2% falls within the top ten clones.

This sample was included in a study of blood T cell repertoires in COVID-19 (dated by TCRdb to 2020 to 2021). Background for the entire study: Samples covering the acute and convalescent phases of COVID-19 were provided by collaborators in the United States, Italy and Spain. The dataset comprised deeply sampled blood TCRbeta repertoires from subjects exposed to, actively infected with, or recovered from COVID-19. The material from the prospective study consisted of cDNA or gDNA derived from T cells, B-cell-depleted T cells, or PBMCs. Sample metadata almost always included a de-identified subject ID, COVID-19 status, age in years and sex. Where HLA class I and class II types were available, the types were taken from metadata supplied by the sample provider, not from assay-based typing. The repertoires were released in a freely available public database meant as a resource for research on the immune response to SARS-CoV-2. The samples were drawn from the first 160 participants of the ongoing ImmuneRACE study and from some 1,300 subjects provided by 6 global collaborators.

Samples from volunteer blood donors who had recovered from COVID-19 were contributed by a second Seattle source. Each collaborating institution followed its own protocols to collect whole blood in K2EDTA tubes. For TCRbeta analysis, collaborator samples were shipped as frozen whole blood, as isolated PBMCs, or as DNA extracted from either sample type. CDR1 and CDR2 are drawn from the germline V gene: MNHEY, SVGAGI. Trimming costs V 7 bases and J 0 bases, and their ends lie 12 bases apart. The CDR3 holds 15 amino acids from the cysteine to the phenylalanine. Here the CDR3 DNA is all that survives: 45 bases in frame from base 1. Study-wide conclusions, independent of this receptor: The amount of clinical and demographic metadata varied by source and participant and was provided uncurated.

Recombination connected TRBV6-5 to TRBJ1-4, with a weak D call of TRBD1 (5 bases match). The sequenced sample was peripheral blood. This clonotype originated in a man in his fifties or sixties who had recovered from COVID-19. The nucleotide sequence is TGTGCCAGCAAACGAGACAGCGCAACTAATGAAAAACTGTTTTTT. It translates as CASKRDSATNEKLFF.